These 9 T cell receptor beta chains share one sample of origin, sequenced in a study of blood T cells in healthy people across ages. Sample-barcoded 5' priming and a J-beta primer mix drove a second PCR of roughly 6 to 12 cycles. TCRdb fed the 5' RACE reads into MiXCR, producing one record per CDR3 protein. The table lists approximately 770,000 distinct CDR3 sequences, nearly 60% of them singletons. Sequencing input: blood. These receptor sequences come from a man aged 25 to 45 in good health.

The J gene is TRBJ2-5, the V gene TRBV21-1; TRBD1 reflects the table's D call only, with no check against the DNA. TRBV21-1 is classified as a pseudogene. The CDR3 length is 17 residues. Written as DNA, the CDR3 is TGTGCCAGCACCCCAAGGGGTATTGCGGGGAACCAAGAGACCCAGTACTTC. Protein product: CASTPRGIAGNQETQYF.

V is TRBV12-3 or TRBV12-4 and J is TRBJ2-5; 15 positions agree with TRBD2. The J call is doubtful: the DNA matches TRBJ2-7 better. The CDR3 extends over 14 amino acids. This chain's CDR3 is CASSRGLAGGEQYF. As DNA, the CDR3 is TGTGCCAGCAGCCGGGGACTAGCGGGAGGCGAGCAGTACTTC.

The chain has TRBV5-1 and TRBJ2-1; 8 bases align to TRBD2. CDR1 and CDR2 from the germline V gene are SGHRS and YFSETQ. The CDR3 sequence is 16 residues long. The trim removed 9 bases at V and 6 bases at J, leaving 17 bases unmatched. Here the CDR3 DNA reads TGCGCCACCAGAGATCAACCGGGACTAGTTGGCAATGAGCAGTTCTTC. Amino acid sequence: CATRDQPGLVGNEQFF.

The chain employs TRBV4-3 and TRBJ1-1; D is uncertain. V was pared by 0 bases and J by 10 bases, with 12 bases between. CDR3 size: 13 residues. Germline values: CDR1 LGHNA, CDR2 YSLEER. CDR3 amino acids: CASSQERQSVAFF. CDR3 nucleotide sequence: TGCGCCAGCAGCCAAGAAAGGCAAAGTGTAGCTTTCTTT.

In this sample, this clonotype turned up a few times. The V and J genes are TRBV28 and TRBJ2-5; D uncertain. The CDR3 extends over 12 amino acids. The ends were cut back, 10 bases at V and 4 bases at J, with 13 bases in the middle. Germline lookup yields CDR1 MDHEN and CDR2 SYDVKM. CDR3 sequence reads: CATLDLGETQYF. The CDR3 DNA sequence: TGTGCCACCCTTGATCTTGGAGAGACCCAGTACTTC.

The chain is built from TRBV18 and TRBJ2-1, with no clear D. The CDR3 consists of 13 residues. V lost 0 bases and J lost 5, with 5 bases in between. CDR1 and CDR2 (germline): KGHSH, LQKENI. CDR3 bases: TGTGCCAGCTCACCACCCGGACACAATGAGCAGTTCTTC. Translated: CASSPPGHNEQFF.

This clonotype has a single count. The J gene is TRBJ2-1, the V gene TRBV11-3; unclear D gene. The CDR3 is 15 residues long. Looked up from germline, CDR1 is SGHNT and CDR2 is YENEEA. V lost 0 bases, J lost 4 bases, and 10 bases lay in between. CDR3 nucleotide sequence: TGTGCCAGCAGCTTAGATCCCGATTCGTACAATGAGCAGTTCTTC. The encoded protein is CASSLDPDSYNEQFF.

The rearrangement joins TRBV3-1 to TRBJ2-2, with D perhaps being TRBD1 or TRBD2 (5 bases each). The CDR3 has 15 residues. Trimming took off 4 bases at V and 5 bases at J, with 14 bases between the two ends. Germline CDR1 LGHDT, CDR2 YNNKEL (reference sequence). The CDR3 sequence: CASSPWTEGTGELFF. CDR3 sequence (DNA): TGTGCCAGCAGCCCTTGGACTGAGGGGACCGGGGAGCTGTTTTTT.

V gene TRBV7-2 combines with J gene TRBJ2-3; D possibly corresponds to TRBD2 (7 bases). Trimming removed 1 base from V and 1 base from J, with 15 bases in between. Per the germline V gene, CDR1 is SGHTA and CDR2 is FQGNSA. The CDR3 covers 17 residues. CDR3 in DNA: TGTGCCAGCAGCTTAGGCGGTGGGGGGGCGGGCACAGATACGCAGTATTTT. Its translation: CASSLGGGGAGTDTQYF.